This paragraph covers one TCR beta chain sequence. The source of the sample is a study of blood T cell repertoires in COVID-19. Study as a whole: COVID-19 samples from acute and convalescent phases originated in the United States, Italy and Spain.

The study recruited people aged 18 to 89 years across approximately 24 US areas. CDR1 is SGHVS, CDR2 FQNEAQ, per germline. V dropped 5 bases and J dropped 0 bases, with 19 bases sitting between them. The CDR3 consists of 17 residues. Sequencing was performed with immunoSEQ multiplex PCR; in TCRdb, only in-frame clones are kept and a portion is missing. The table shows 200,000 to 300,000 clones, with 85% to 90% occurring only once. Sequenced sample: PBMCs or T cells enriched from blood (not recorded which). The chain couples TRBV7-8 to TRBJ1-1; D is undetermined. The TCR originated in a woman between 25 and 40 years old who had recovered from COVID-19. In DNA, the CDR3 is TGTGCCAGCAGCCCGACAACGAAACCGACGGTGAACACTGAAGCTTTCTTT. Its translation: CASSPTTKPTVNTEAFF.